The sequence of this T cell receptor (beta chain) was determined in a study of early T cells in non-severe SARS-CoV-2 infection. TCRdb itself ran the 5' RACE reads through MiXCR, one entry per CDR3 protein. The profile covers approximately 69,000 distinct CDR3 sequences, with around 11% appearing a single time and approximately 6.4% taken by the ten largest. This clonotype was detected a few times. CDR3 length: 13 residues. The germline V and J ends were trimmed by 5 bases and 13 bases, with 15 bases remaining between them. Germline assignment: CDR1 MNHNS and CDR2 SASEGT. The sequenced sample was whole blood. The chain employs TRBV6-1 and TRBJ2-6, with D perhaps given as TRBD1 or TRBD2 (5 bases each). This receptor was obtained from an adult who was a healthcare worker with PCR-confirmed SARS-CoV-2 infection or an uninfected control (not recorded which). Here the CDR3 reads CASSQTGTGVLTF. CDR3 DNA sequence: TGTGCCAGCAGTCAAACCGGGACCGGAGTCCTGACTTTC.